This TCR beta chain was captured by sequencing in a study of shared clonotypes between healthy human individuals. Clones were read by immunoSEQ multiplex PCR, and TCRdb kept only the in-frame ones, dropping some. Counted here are about 2 million clones, about 95% occurring once; the ten biggest clones make up roughly 0.13%. The CDR3 has 12 residues. The ends were cut back, 5 bases at V and 8 bases at J, with 10 bases in the middle. Germline V gene sequence: CDR1 MNHEY, CDR2 SVGAGI. This clone was counted once. This TCR was sampled from a man younger than 30 in good health. The J gene is TRBJ2-4, the V gene TRBV6-5, with D perhaps TRBD2 (5 bases). The specimen sequenced was naive CD4+ T cells sorted from blood. The subset: CD45RA+ positively selected. The CDR3 nucleotides are TGTGCCAGCAGTACTAAAGCGGACATTCAGTACTTC. Amino acids: CASSTKADIQYF.